The present T cell receptor beta chain was sequenced within a study of blood T cells in healthy people across ages (dated by TCRdb to between 2014 and 2016). Background for the entire study: In model experiments, template switching captured about one uniquely barcoded TCR beta cDNA molecule for every two T cells. To track age-related changes in TCR beta repertoire diversity, the study relied on deep sequencing normalized with unique cDNA molecular identifiers. Donors were grouped into four age groups: young (average 16 years), middle-aged (roughly 37), aged (around 60) and long-lived (approximately 78). To avoid experimental bias, donors of different ages were distributed randomly across sequencing lanes. The study analyzed two additional independent replicas of 1 million unique cDNA reads from the same blood draw for two donors, one aged 18 to 30 and one aged 80 or older.

As regards this clonotype: This clone's antigen is unknown. Base qualities are not provided; no much larger clone lies one nucleotide away.

Summary of the overall study and its limitations: As age increased, observed TCR beta diversity per million T cells dropped in a roughly linear way, and a significant reduction was already evident by age 40. Compared with the aged group, more naive CD4+ T cells, fewer expanded clones and increased TCR diversity were shown by the long-lived group, suggesting age selection. Estimates of total diversity from one million sequenced T cells were regarded as lower bounds and underestimates. The percentage of naive T cells measured by flow cytometry correlated strongly with observed TCR beta diversity. The CMV infection status of donors was not known, potentially confounding age-related changes in expanded clonotypes. Since profiling was done on bulk unsorted PBMCs, naive and antigen-experienced compartments could not be conclusively compared.

Library construction relied on 5' RACE. The data were produced on an Illumina HiSeq 2500. A second PCR of about 6 to 11 cycles was performed with a sample-barcoded 5' primer and a J-beta primer mix. Each TCR beta cDNA molecule received a unique molecular identifier from a template-switch 5' adaptor carrying 12 random nucleotides. Each sample yielded at least 2.5 million CDR3-containing paired-end reads. The Mint cDNA synthesis kit, primed by a TRBC-specific oligonucleotide, was used to synthesize first-strand cDNA from all RNA. After uracil-DNA glycosylase treatment, a first 18-cycle PCR used universal primers M1SS and BC2_uni_R on all cDNA. As for the authors' bioinformatics: Each sample was normalized by randomly selecting 1 million high-quality reads, each carrying a distinct molecular identifier. Instead of being binned into consensus sequences, reads that shared molecular identifiers were thrown out. MiTCR, set to a Q25 quality threshold and the strictest error-elimination algorithm, was used for CDR3 identification, clonotype clustering and error correction. A nonparametric unseen species model with Euler transformation was used to estimate lower-bound total TCR beta diversity. TCRdb reanalyzed the raw reads on its own, using fastp at Q25 for trimming and MiXCR for clone calling, and kept in-frame beta chains. Every entry covers one CDR3 protein and lists the most common genes and DNA from its rows. TCRdb, not the authors, supplied the V and J calls. For this sample there are approximately 730,000 distinct CDR3 sequences; less than 70% appear just once. Of the sample, 40% to 50% falls within the top ten clones.

The roughly 37 donors, aged about 6 to 100 years, were systemically healthy Caucasian individuals from Russia. Each donor gave 8 to 10 milliliters of peripheral blood, drawn into EDTA-treated Vacutainer tubes. Ficoll-Paque density-gradient centrifugation was used to isolate PBMCs, with at least 6 million obtained per sample. Total RNA was extracted from PBMCs with Trizol reagent, with at least 5 micrograms obtained per sample. The percentages of naive CD45RAhigh/CD27high T cells were determined by flow cytometry on a PBMC aliquot from every donor. Sequenced material: blood. This TCR derives from an elderly man in good health.

The CDR3 corresponds to CSAREGQGYGYTF. The nucleotide sequence is given as TGCAGTGCTAGAGAGGGTCAGGGCTATGGCTACACCTTC. Here the chain combines TRBV20-1 and TRBJ1-2, with TRBD1 as a weak D call on 5 bases. Reading the germline V gene (reference sequence) gives CDR1 DFQATT and CDR2 SNEGSKA. The CDR3, cysteine through phenylalanine, is 13 amino acids long. Only the CDR3 DNA is retained, 39 bases long and in frame from the first base. V loses 0 bases of germline sequence and J loses 4 bases, and the interval between the two ends is 9 bases.